The sequence of this T cell receptor beta chain was determined in a study of blood T cell repertoires in COVID-19. Across the whole study: T cells, B-cell-depleted T cells, or PBMCs supplied cDNA or gDNA.

Authors' data handling: Amplifying reference gene primers gave estimates of nucleated cell counts. The method was immunoSEQ multiplex PCR; TCRdb's version includes in-frame clones alone and lacks a portion of them. The DNA was the basis for D and trimming; V, J and clone size are from that table. The data hold some 110,000 clones, with 75% to 90% observed a single time. Germline CDR1 reads SGHDT; CDR2 reads YYEEEE. The CDR3 has 16 residues. The trim removed 0 bases at V and 5 bases at J, leaving 8 bases unmatched. This receptor was taken from a middle-aged man with acute or convalescent COVID-19. Sequenced sample: peripheral blood. The rearrangement uses TRBV5-6 and TRBJ1-5, with TRBD1 matching over 7 bases. CDR3 nucleotide sequence: TGTGCCAGCAGCTTGGGGCTAGGGACAGAGGATCAGCCCCAGCATTTT. Translated: CASSLGLGTEDQPQHF.